This T cell receptor delta chain was profiled in a study of Vδ1+ human thymocytes. The CDR3 sequence is 24 residues long. Germline CDR1 reads TSWWSYY; CDR2 reads QGS. V lost 1 base to trimming and J lost 1 base; unmatched junction nucleotides: 24. Extracted RNA was reverse transcribed into cDNA. Multiplex PCR used pooled V-gene forward primers and a constant-region reverse primer to amplify CDR3s. TCRdb ran CATT on the multiplex PCR reads. The repertoire has 80,000 or so delta-chain clones, approximately 34% of them found once; the top ten carry approximately 0.25%. The sorted cells were CD3+ Vdelta1+ Vdelta2- thymocytes from alphabeta-depleted thymus. For this clone: Antigen: not known.

General observations from the study: Highly polyclonal TRG and TRD repertoires with Gaussian CDR3 length distributions appeared in thymus. Donors shared many TRG clonotypes but few TRD clonotypes. Thymic delta-chain repertoires held approximately 20% Vdelta2 sequences and few Vdelta3, despite high sort purity.

This chain joins TRDV1 and TRDJ1; 13 positions agree with TRDD3. This TCR derives from a boy in the first two years of life who had congenital heart surgery. Sequencing input: Vdelta1+ gamma-delta thymocytes from the thymus. Described subset: FACS-sorted CD3+ TCRalphabeta- TCRVdelta1+ TCRVdelta2- thymocytes. CDR3 DNA sequence: TGTGCTCTTGGGGAACGAGATTGTCTACCTCTCTACTGGGGGATACGGAACGCCACCGATAAACTCATCTTT. Its protein is CALGERDCLPLYWGIRNATDKLIF.